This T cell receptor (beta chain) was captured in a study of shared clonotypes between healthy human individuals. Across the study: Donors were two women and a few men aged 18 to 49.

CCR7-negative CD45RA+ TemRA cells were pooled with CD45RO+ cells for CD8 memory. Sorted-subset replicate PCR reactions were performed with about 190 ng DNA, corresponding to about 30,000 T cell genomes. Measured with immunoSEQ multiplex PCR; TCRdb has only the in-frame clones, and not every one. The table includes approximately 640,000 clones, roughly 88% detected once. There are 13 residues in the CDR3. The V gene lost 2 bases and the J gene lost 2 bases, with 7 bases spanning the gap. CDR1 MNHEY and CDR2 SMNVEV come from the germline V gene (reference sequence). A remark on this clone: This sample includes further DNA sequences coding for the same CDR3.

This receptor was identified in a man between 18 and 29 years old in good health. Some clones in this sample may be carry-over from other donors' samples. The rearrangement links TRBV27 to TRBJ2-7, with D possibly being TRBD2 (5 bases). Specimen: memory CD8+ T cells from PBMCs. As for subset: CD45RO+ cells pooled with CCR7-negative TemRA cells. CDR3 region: CASSLTGTYEQYF. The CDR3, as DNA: TGTGCCAGCAGTTTAACCGGGACCTACGAGCAGTACTTC.